These 32 T cell receptor beta chains were all obtained from the same sample, sequenced in a study of cytomegalovirus exposure and HLA in healthy donors. PCR amplification relied on 60 Vbeta primers (plus 13 Jbeta primers). TCRdb's copy holds only in-frame clones and misses some; the assay was immunoSEQ multiplex PCR. The repertoire holds roughly 130,000 clones, with 80% to 90% as singletons. Sequences were obtained from PBMCs. The receptors originated from a man in his forties or fifties in good health and CMV-seronegative.

The V gene is TRBV5-6, the J gene TRBJ1-5, with D uncertain. V was trimmed by 1 base and J by 5 bases, leaving 13 bases between them. Germline lookup yields CDR1 SGHDT and CDR2 YYEEEE. The CDR3 contains 15 residues. CDR3 bases: TGTGCCAGCAGCTTGTTTTCAGAAAACGATCAGCCCCAGCATTTT. The encoded protein is CASSLFSENDQPQHF.

J is TRBJ1-1 and V is TRBV28, with D possibly being TRBD1 (5 bases). The CDR3 is 15 residues long. Trimming cost V 1 base and J 5 bases, with 14 bases left between them. CDR1 and CDR2 (germline): MDHEN, SYDVKM. CDR3 sequence reads: CASSLFGGEKTEAFF. CDR3 coding DNA: TGTGCCAGCAGTTTATTCGGGGGTGAGAAAACTGAAGCTTTCTTT.

CDR3 bases: TGTGCCACCAGCAGGACTAGCGGGGGACCCTACGAGCAGTACTTC. Translating it yields CATSRTSGGPYEQYF. The chain uses TRBV15 and TRBJ2-7; 12 nucleotides agree with TRBD2. Per the germline V gene, CDR1 is LNHNV and CDR2 is YYDKDF (reference sequence). With 3 bases clipped from V and 2 bases from J, the junction kept 2 bases outside the gene matches. This CDR3 spans 15 amino acids.

The chain has TRBV10-3 and TRBJ2-1, with 10 positions matching TRBD2. J lost 7 bases, V lost 0 bases, and 15 bases had no gene match. Germline CDR1 ENHRY, CDR2 SYGVKD. The CDR3 spans 19 residues. The CDR3 coding sequence is TGTGCCATCAGTGAGTCCTGGTTAGCGGGGGGTAGAAAGGCGAATGAGCAGTTCTTC. This translates into CAISESWLAGGRKANEQFF.

This chain joins TRBV5-4 and TRBJ2-1, with unresolved D. Germline V CDR1 and CDR2: SGHNT, YYREEE (reference sequence). V dropped 3 bases and J dropped 1 base, with 11 bases sitting between them. The CDR3 consists of 15 residues. CDR3 bases: TGTGCCAGCAGCTCCAACGCAGTATCCTACAATGAGCAGTTCTTC. It translates to CASSSNAVSYNEQFF.

This sequence joins TRBV4-1 and TRBJ2-1, with 9 bases fitting TRBD1. Germline V gene lookup returns CDR1 MGHRA and CDR2 YSYEKL. Losses at the gene ends were 0 bases for V and 6 bases for J; bases not matched to a gene: 12. The CDR3 loop spans 18 amino acids. The CDR3 loop reads CASSQDAHLRQGGNEQFF. The CDR3 nucleotides are TGCGCCAGCAGCCAAGATGCCCACCTAAGACAGGGGGGCAATGAGCAGTTCTTC.

The rearrangement uses TRBV5-1 and TRBJ2-7; the match to TRBD1 covers 7 bases. V shed 7 bases and J 0 bases; nucleotides not matched to a gene: 7. The germline gives CDR1 SGHRS, CDR2 YFSETQ. The CDR3 loop spans 14 amino acids. The CDR3 region is CASGRGTDSYEQYF. CDR3 DNA: TGCGCCAGCGGCAGGGGGACGGACTCCTACGAGCAGTACTTC.

This clone has more than one count but fewer than ten. The V gene is TRBV7-9, the J gene TRBJ1-6; weak D call: TRBD1 (6 bases). The germline gives CDR1 SEHNR, CDR2 FQNEAQ (reference sequence). The germline V and J ends were trimmed by 8 bases and 6 bases, with 14 bases remaining between them. This CDR3 is built from 14 residues. DNA of the CDR3: TGTGCCAGCCACCAAGGGGGGGGTAATTCACCCCTCCACTTT. Protein product: CASHQGGGNSPLHF. The full variable domain, in which reference TRBV7-9 and TRBJ1-6 provide the parts outside the CDR3, is DTGVSQNPRHKITKRGQNVTFRCDPISEHNRLYWYRQTLGQGPEFLTYFQNEAQLEKSRLLSDRFSAERPKGSFSTLEIQRTEQGDSAMYLCASHQGGGNSPLHFGNGTRLTVT.

This clone was seen only a few times. This chain links TRBV6-1 with TRBJ2-2, with D perhaps matching TRBD1 (5 bases). This CDR3 contains 13 residues. Trimming took 3 bases from V and 3 from J, leaving 5 bases between them. CDR1 and CDR2 (germline): MNHNS, SASEGT. CDR3 DNA: TGTGCCAGCAGTGACAGGGACACCGGGGAGCTGTTTTTT. This gives the protein CASSDRDTGELFF.

This clone has just one count. This chain joins TRBV2 and TRBJ2-2; 7 bases are shared with TRBD1. Germline trimming cut 2 bases from V and 7 bases from J; bases unmatched to any gene: 4. The CDR3 covers 14 residues. The germline V gene encodes CDR1 SNHLY and CDR2 FYNNEI. The CDR3 is CASSEKGANGELFF. The CDR3 DNA reads TGTGCCAGCAGTGAAAAGGGGGCGAACGGGGAGCTGTTTTTT.

This sequence joins TRBV10-2 and TRBJ1-1; D may be TRBD1 (5 bases). The CDR3 runs to 13 residues. The germline V and J ends were trimmed by 7 bases and 0 bases, with 9 bases remaining between them. Looked up from germline, CDR1 is WSHSY and CDR2 is SAAADI. The CDR3 spells CASTRQLNTEAFF. CDR3 in DNA: TGCGCCAGCACCCGACAGTTGAACACTGAAGCTTTCTTT.

This chain links TRBV7-9 with TRBJ1-3; 7 bases match TRBD1. The CDR3 has 17 residues. Trimming cost V 5 bases and J 0 bases; bases outside gene matches: 10. CDR1 SEHNR and CDR2 FQNEAQ come from the germline V gene (reference sequence). This CDR3 is CASSPPAGGFSGNTIYF. The CDR3 DNA is TGTGCCAGCAGCCCACCCGCAGGGGGGTTCTCTGGAAACACCATATATTTT.

V gene TRBV5-1 combines with J gene TRBJ2-3; 10 nucleotides line up with TRBD2. From germline, CDR1 is SGHRS and CDR2 YFSETQ. The V segment lost 5 bases and the J segment 2 bases; nucleotides outside the gene matches: 2. The CDR3 loop spans 14 amino acids. DNA for the CDR3: TGCGCCAGCAGACTAGCGGGGCACACAGATACGCAGTATTTT. Translating gives CASRLAGHTDTQYF.

The rearrangement joins TRBV7-2 to TRBJ2-7; no firm D call. The V gene's germline CDR1 is SGHTA and CDR2 FQGNSA. Trimming removed 7 bases at V and 0 bases at J, with 10 bases between. This CDR3 spans 13 amino acids. CDR3 sequence reads: CASTYGTSYEQYF. CDR3 coding DNA: TGTGCCAGCACCTACGGTACCTCCTACGAGCAGTACTTC.

This clone was detected once. The gene calls are TRBV4-1 and TRBJ2-1; maybe TRBD2 (5 bases). V dropped 1 base and J dropped 8 bases, with 9 bases sitting between them. Germline V lookup: CDR1 MGHRA, CDR2 YSYEKL. This CDR3 comprises 13 residues. The CDR3 region is CASSQGRRDEQFF. CDR3 in DNA: TGCGCCAGCAGCCAAGGTCGGCGGGATGAGCAGTTCTTC.

The chain is built from TRBV5-6 and TRBJ2-1, with D perhaps TRBD1 (5 bases). V was clipped by 4 bases and J by 6 bases, with 11 bases between them. The CDR3 sequence is 13 residues long. From germline, CDR1 is SGHDT and CDR2 YYEEEE. The CDR3 protein is CASSRAGANEQFF. CDR3 bases: TGTGCCAGCAGCCGTGCTGGGGCCAATGAGCAGTTCTTC.

The J gene is TRBJ2-1, the V gene TRBV5-1; D possibly corresponds to TRBD1 (6 bases). V was shortened by 2 bases and J by 13 bases, with 13 bases between the two germline ends. The CDR3 is 12 residues long. CDR1 and CDR2 from the germline V gene are SGHRS and YFSETQ. DNA for the CDR3: TGCGCCAGCAGCTTCGACAGGTTGAACCAGTTCTTC. This encodes CASSFDRLNQFF. Filled out from reference TRBV5-1 and TRBJ2-1, the complete variable domain reads KAGVTQTPRYLIKTRGQQVTLSCSPISGHRSVSWYQQTPGQGLQFLFEYFSETQRNKGNFPGRFSGRQFSNSRSEMNVSTLELGDSALYLCASSFDRLNQFFGPGTRLTVL.

The V gene is TRBV5-1, the J gene TRBJ1-2; the D gene is possibly TRBD1 (5 bases). This CDR3 comprises 13 residues. Trimming shortened V by 7 bases and J by 8 bases, and 18 bases separated the two germline ends. Germline values: CDR1 SGHRS, CDR2 YFSETQ. For the CDR3, the DNA is TGCGCCAGCTCGACAGCAACCCCGGGCGGCTACACCTTC. Translation: CASSTATPGGYTF.

CDR3: CASSMDLSSYNEQFF. The CDR3 region has the DNA TGTGCCAGTAGTATGGACTTGAGCTCCTACAATGAGCAGTTCTTC. V usage is TRBV19 and J usage is TRBJ2-1, with D perhaps matching TRBD2 (5 bases). The V gene's germline CDR1 is LNHDA and CDR2 SQIVND (reference sequence). The CDR3 covers 15 residues. Trimming took off 3 bases at V and 0 bases at J, with 9 bases between the two ends.

This chain links TRBV14 with TRBJ2-7, with TRBD1 identical over 7 bases. CDR1 is SGHDN, CDR2 FVKESK, per germline. This CDR3 is 15 amino acids long. With V trimmed by 3 bases and J by 2 bases, 7 bases remained unmatched. CDR3 sequence reads: CASSHRDRAPYEQYF. The CDR3 DNA reads TGTGCCAGCAGCCATCGAGACAGGGCGCCCTACGAGCAGTACTTC.

DNA for the CDR3: TGTGCCAGCAGCTCGGACTTCAAGAGCTCTGGGGCCAACGTCCTGACTTTC. Translating gives CASSSDFKSSGANVLTF. The chain combines TRBV5-6 with TRBJ2-6, with D possibly matching TRBD2 (5 bases). This CDR3 has 17 residues. The V end was cut by 3 bases, the J end by 0 bases, with 13 bases between. In germline, CDR1 is SGHDT, CDR2 YYEEEE. Complete variable domain (other parts from reference TRBV5-6 and TRBJ2-6): DAGVTQSPTHLIKTRGQQVTLRCSPKSGHDTVSWYQQALGQGPQFIFQYYEEEERQRGNFPDRFSGHQFPNYSSELNVNALLLGDSALYLCASSSDFKSSGANVLTFGAGSRLTVL.

This chain uses TRBV6-5 with TRBJ2-3; TRBD2 might be the D (6 bases). The V gene lost 6 bases and the J gene lost 2 bases, with 12 bases spanning the gap. Germline-derived CDR1 and CDR2 are MNHEY and SVGAGI. The CDR3 has 14 amino acids. CDR3 sequence: CASRYSGPTDTQYF. Here the CDR3 DNA reads TGTGCCAGCAGGTATAGCGGTCCCACAGATACGCAGTATTTT.

The chain recombines TRBV6-1 with TRBJ2-7; 7 nucleotides line up with TRBD1. CDR1 is MNHNS and CDR2 is SASEGT in the germline V gene. This CDR3 is built from 15 residues. J gave up 4 bases and V 5 bases, and 11 bases lay outside the gene matches. Here the CDR3 reads CASSLEDRSGYEQYF. The CDR3, as DNA: TGTGCCAGCAGTCTAGAGGACAGGAGTGGGTACGAGCAGTACTTC.

The rearrangement joins TRBV5-4 to TRBJ2-7, with a possible D match to TRBD2 (6 bases). This CDR3 is 14 amino acids long. CDR1 is SGHNT, CDR2 YYREEE, per germline (reference sequence). Trimming stripped 0 bases from V and 4 bases from J, with 11 bases between. DNA of the CDR3: TGTGCCAGCAGCTTGGCCGGAGGGAATTACGAGCAGTACTTC. The encoded protein is CASSLAGGNYEQYF.

V usage is TRBV5-1 and J usage is TRBJ1-2, with D possibly TRBD1 on 6 matching bases. Germline CDR1 SGHRS, CDR2 YFSETQ. The CDR3 is 14 amino acids. The germline V and J ends were trimmed by 4 bases and 4 bases, with 14 bases remaining between them. In DNA form, the CDR3 reads TGCGCCAGCAGCCTCCCGACAGGTCTCTATGGCTACACCTTC. It yields the protein CASSLPTGLYGYTF.

The chain uses TRBV2 and TRBJ2-3; 11 positions agree with TRBD1. There are 16 residues in the CDR3. The germline gives CDR1 SNHLY, CDR2 FYNNEI. V gave up 5 bases and J gave up 1 base; unmatched junction bases: 5. CDR3 bases: TGTGCCAGCAGTAAATGGACAGGGGGCGGCACAGATACGCAGTATTTT. This sequence encodes CASSKWTGGGTDTQYF.

The V call is TRBV5-6, the J call TRBJ2-1; 13 nucleotides align to TRBD2. Germline V gene data show CDR1 as SGHDT and CDR2 as YYEEEE. Trimming took 3 bases from V and 9 from J; bases not matched to a gene: 6. This CDR3 is built from 15 residues. Here the CDR3 DNA reads TGTGCCAGCAGCTCCGGGACTAGCGGGGTCGGTGAGCAGTTCTTC. Amino acid sequence: CASSSGTSGVGEQFF.

This clone came up once. CDR3 in amino acids: CASTADREEQYF. The CDR3 bases are TGTGCCAGTACTGCCGACAGGGAAGAGCAGTACTTC. V is TRBV2 and J is TRBJ2-5, with 7 bases that match TRBD1. CDR3 size: 12 residues. Per germline, CDR1 SNHLY and CDR2 FYNNEI. Trimming took 9 bases from V and 11 from J; bases not matched to a gene: 12.

This clone was seen more than once but under ten times. This chain joins TRBV5-1 and TRBJ1-4; no clear D. This CDR3 has 16 residues. Germline values: CDR1 SGHRS, CDR2 YFSETQ. Trimming cost V 0 bases and J 3 bases, with 12 bases left between them. This CDR3 is CASSLGPSDSNEKLFF. Written as DNA, the CDR3 is TGCGCCAGCAGCTTGGGGCCCTCTGATTCTAATGAAAAACTGTTTTTT.

This chain joins TRBV27 and TRBJ2-3; D not certain. CDR3 length: 13 amino acids. V was trimmed by 6 bases and J by 2 bases, leaving 9 bases between them. The V gene's germline CDR1 is MNHEY and CDR2 SMNVEV (reference sequence). CDR3 region: CASSGAATDTQYF. CDR3 coding DNA: TGTGCCAGCAGCGGAGCCGCCACAGATACGCAGTATTTT.

The V and J genes are TRBV5-1 and TRBJ2-3; D ambiguous. Germline V gene sequence: CDR1 SGHRS, CDR2 YFSETQ. This CDR3 region has 13 residues. V was shortened by 7 bases and J by 1 base, with 10 bases between the two germline ends. The CDR3 is CASGNQGTDTQYF. As DNA, the CDR3 is TGCGCCAGCGGAAATCAGGGCACAGATACGCAGTATTTT.

The rearrangement links TRBV4-1 to TRBJ2-7; D not resolved. V shed 1 base and J shed 0 bases, with 7 bases lying between them. The length of the CDR3 is 14 residues. CDR1 and CDR2 (germline): MGHRA, YSYEKL. CDR3 in DNA: TGCGCCAGCAGCCAAGCCTGGCCCTCCTACGAGCAGTACTTC. Its protein is CASSQAWPSYEQYF.